Listed here are 7 T cell receptor beta chains from one sample, sequenced in a study of blood T cell repertoires in COVID-19. Method: immunoSEQ multiplex PCR; TCRdb's copy keeps in-frame clones and lacks some. The table includes fewer than 250,000 clones, around 82% detected once. The sample was peripheral blood. The receptors come from a woman aged 40 to 50 with acute or convalescent COVID-19.

The chain joins TRBV2 to TRBJ2-5; D unresolved. This CDR3 spans 14 amino acids. V gave up 3 bases and J gave up 9 bases, with 17 bases separating them. CDR1 and CDR2 from the germline V gene are SNHLY and FYNNEI. CDR3 bases: TGTGCCAGCAGTGACCGGCCGGGTTGGGTGGCCCAGTACTTC. Translation: CASSDRPGWVAQYF. The full variable domain, with the rest looked up from reference TRBV2 and TRBJ2-5, is EPEVTQTPSHQVTQMGQEVILRCVPISNHLYFYWYRQILGQKVEFLVSFYNNEISEKSEIFDDQFSVERPDGSNFTLKIRSTKLEDSAMYFCASSDRPGWVAQYFGPGTRLLVL.

The CDR3 DNA follows: TGTGCCAGCAGTCATGGAGTAGGGGGCAGACAGAACACCGGGGAGCTGTTTTTT. Translated: CASSHGVGGRQNTGELFF. This chain links TRBV3-1 (or the pseudogene TRBV3-2) with TRBJ2-2, with 7 positions matching TRBD1. From germline, CDR1 is LGHDT and CDR2 YNNKEL (reference sequence). The CDR3 has 18 amino acids. J was trimmed by 1 base and V by 6 bases; bases with no gene match: 14.

This chain joins TRBV9 and TRBJ2-7; D is perhaps TRBD1 (6 bases). CDR1 SGDLS and CDR2 YYNGEE come from the germline V gene. This CDR3 spans 14 amino acids. The V gene lost 4 bases and the J gene lost 2 bases, with 13 bases spanning the gap. This CDR3 is CASSPTRQAYEQYF. The CDR3 coding sequence is TGTGCCAGCAGCCCGACCCGACAGGCCTACGAGCAGTACTTC.

This chain uses TRBV11-2 with TRBJ2-7, with 8 bases aligning to TRBD2. J was trimmed by 12 bases and V by 0 bases; bases with no gene match: 16. This CDR3 spans 16 amino acids. Germline-derived CDR1 and CDR2 are SGHAT and FQNNGV. Here the CDR3 reads CASSLEGRAGAQLSYF. The CDR3 DNA reads as TGTGCCAGCAGCTTAGAAGGTAGAGCGGGGGCTCAGCTCTCGTACTTC.

This chain uses TRBV6-5 with TRBJ2-2, with a weak D call TRBD2 (5 bases). The CDR3 is made up of 14 amino acids. The V gene's germline CDR1 is MNHEY and CDR2 SVGAGI. Trimming removed 8 bases at V and 4 bases at J, with 14 bases between. The CDR3 loop reads CASPIKAVTGELFF. The CDR3 nucleotides read TGTGCCAGCCCCATTAAAGCGGTCACCGGGGAGCTGTTTTTT.

The CDR3 DNA follows: TGCAGCGTCGGGGGTGGGGAGCAGTTCTTC. Translated, it gives CSVGGGEQFF. This chain connects TRBV29-1 to TRBJ2-1; possibly TRBD2 for D (6 bases). Germline V gene lookup returns CDR1 SQVTM and CDR2 ANQGSEA. The germline V and J ends were trimmed by 6 bases and 10 bases, with 10 bases remaining between them. This CDR3 comprises 10 residues.

The rearrangement links TRBV5-6 to TRBJ1-5; the match to TRBD1 covers 8 bases. CDR3 length equals 17 residues. Germline V CDR1 and CDR2: SGHDT, YYEEEE. V shed 3 bases, J shed 4 bases, and the junction held 12 bases outside the gene matches. The CDR3 bases are TGTGCCAGCAGCTCCCTCCACAGACAGGGGAGTAATCAGCCCCAGCATTTT. It codes for CASSSLHRQGSNQPQHF.